A selection of T cell receptor beta chains follows, all from one sample in a study of CD8 T cells in ankylosing spondylitis. TCRdb used MiXCR to reprocess the 5' RACE reads, holding one entry per CDR3 protein. Counted here are 200,000 to 300,000 distinct CDR3 sequences, roughly a tenth occurring once; the ten biggest clones make up roughly 2.5%. The sequenced sample consisted of blood, either unsorted or a sorted T cell fraction (not recorded which). The receptors shown here come from a male donor with ankylosing spondylitis or in good health (not recorded which). Both conserved end residues are part of each CDR3. D genes are given only for firm matches. Not all rows give a size; the values are once, few, many and, for expanded clones, a class.

j_call	clone_size	d_call	v_call	cdr3_nt	cdr3_aa
TRBJ1-3	few	TRBD1	TRBV5-1	TGCGCCAGCAGCTTACAGGGGGTTAGCTCTGGAAACACCATATATTTT	CASSLQGVSSGNTIYF
TRBJ2-7	.	TRBD1	TRBV7-9	TGTGCCAGCAGCCGAGGGACAGAGAGCTACGAGCAGTACTTC	CASSRGTESYEQYF
TRBJ1-2	many	TRBD1	TRBV5-1	TGCGCCAGCAAATCCGGGACAGGCCCGACTAACTATGGCTACACCTTC	CASKSGTGPTNYGYTF
TRBJ1-2	many	.	TRBV12-3/TRBV12-4	TGTGCCAGCGGTGACTCGACAGCTAACTATGGCTACACCTTC	CASGDSTANYGYTF
TRBJ2-3	many	TRBD1	TRBV6-1	TGTGCCAGCAGTGAACCCGGCAGGGGGACAGATACGCAGTATTTT	CASSEPGRGTDTQYF
TRBJ1-1	many	TRBD1	TRBV20-1	TGCAGTGCCCGAAGGCAGGGGGACTTGAACACTGAAGCTTTCTTT	CSARRQGDLNTEAFF
TRBJ2-1	many	.	TRBV11-2	TGTGCCAGCAGCTCGGCCGGGCACTACAATGAGCAGTTCTTC	CASSSAGHYNEQFF
TRBJ2-7	many	.	TRBV20-1	TGCAGTGCTAGCATACAGGGGAGGCACGAGCAGTACTTC	CSASIQGRHEQYF
TRBJ2-1	.	.	TRBV7-9	TGTGCCAGCAGCTTAGCGGGGGGGCGGACTGAGCAGTTCTTC	CASSLAGGRTEQFF
TRBJ2-1	many	TRBD2	TRBV11-2	TGTGCCAGCAGCTCCCTTAGCGGGCGCAATGAGCAGTTCTTC	CASSSLSGRNEQFF
TRBJ2-5	few	.	TRBV10-2	TGCGCCAGCAGCTACTCGAGGGGGGAGACCCAGTACTTC	CASSYSRGETQYF
TRBJ2-2	many	.	TRBV20-1	TGCAGTGCGCGTGCTTTGGGGGCCGGGGAGCTGTTTTTT	CSARALGAGELFF
TRBJ2-1	.	.	TRBV6-1	TGTGCCAGCAGTGAATCTGGTCGCAGGGAGCAGTTCTTC	CASSESGRREQFF
TRBJ1-1	many	.	TRBV14	TGTGCCAGCAGCCAAGTCGGCCAGCACGAAGCTTTCTTT	CASSQVGQHEAFF
TRBJ2-7	many	.	TRBV20-1	TGCAGTGCTAGAGATCCAGGACGCTCCTACGAGCAGTACTTC	CSARDPGRSYEQYF
TRBJ2-5	many	.	TRBV12-3/TRBV12-4	TGTGCCAGCAGTTTACACGCAGAGACCCAGTACTTC	CASSLHAETQYF
TRBJ1-3	many	.	TRBV21-1	TGTGCCAGCAGCAAAGAGGGGGGAGGGCTTCCTGGAAACACCATATATTTT	CASSKEGGGLPGNTIYF
TRBJ2-7	many	.	TRBV12-3/TRBV12-4	TGTGCCAGCAGTCGGGACGCACCCTACGAGCAGTACTTC	CASSRDAPYEQYF
TRBJ2-2	few	.	TRBV7-9	TGTGCCAGCAGCTTAGTCCAGGAGGGGACCGGGGAGCTGTTTTTT	CASSLVQEGTGELFF
TRBJ2-2	many	.	TRBV4-1	TGCGCCAGCCGGCAGGGAGGCACCGGGGAGCTGTTTTTT	CASRQGGTGELFF
TRBJ1-3	many	.	TRBV29-1	TGCAGCGTTGACAAGGGGGGCTCTGGAAACACCATATATTTT	CSVDKGGSGNTIYF
TRBJ2-1	many	TRBD2	TRBV20-1	TGCAGTGCTAGGGGTGGGACTAGCGGGGGGTACTACAATGAGCAGTTCTTC	CSARGGTSGGYYNEQFF
TRBJ2-2	.	TRBD2	TRBV3-1	TGTGCCAGCAGCCAAAGCGGGAGCCCCGGGGAGCTGTTTTTT	CASSQSGSPGELFF
TRBJ2-7	many	TRBD2	TRBV7-9	TGTGCCAGCAGCTTAGGGGGACTAGCGGGAGGCGAGCAGTACTTC	CASSLGGLAGGEQYF
TRBJ2-3	many	TRBD1	TRBV5-1	TGCGCCAGCAGCCCTCCGGGACAGGGGATAGGAGATACGCAGTATTTT	CASSPPGQGIGDTQYF
TRBJ2-7	many	TRBD1	TRBV7-2	TGTGCCAGCAGCTGGATACAGGGGACCTCCTACGAGCAGTACTTC	CASSWIQGTSYEQYF
TRBJ2-3	many	TRBD2	TRBV30	TGTGCCTGGAGGGGACTAGCAATCAGCACAGATACGCAGTATTTT	CAWRGLAISTDTQYF
TRBJ1-1	few	.	TRBV7-9	TGTGCCAGCAGCTTAGGGAACAGACGTGAAGCTTTCTTT	CASSLGNRREAFF
TRBJ1-1	many	.	TRBV7-2	TGTGCCAGCAGCTTAGAACAGACTCTTCGGGCTTTCTTT	CASSLEQTLRAFF
TRBJ1-1	many	.	TRBV14	TGTGCCAGCAGCCCTCATCTTGGCCGGGGGATCGGAAGTACTGAAGCTTTCTTT	CASSPHLGRGIGSTEAFF
TRBJ1-1	many	.	TRBV10-2	TGCGCCAGCAGTGCAGGGTTGAGTGAAGCTTTCTTT	CASSAGLSEAFF
TRBJ2-7	few	.	TRBV29-1	TGCAGCGTTTGGAAGGGGCTAGGTAAATACGAGCAGTACTTC	CSVWKGLGKYEQYF
TRBJ2-7	.	.	TRBV18	TGTGCCAGCTCACCTGAACAGAGCTTCTACGAGCAGTACTTC	CASSPEQSFYEQYF
TRBJ1-2	many	.	TRBV11-2	TGTGCCAGCAGCTTAGCGGCAGTCTATGGCTACACCTTC	CASSLAAVYGYTF
TRBJ2-2	many	TRBD1	TRBV20-1	TGCAGTGCTAGACAGGGGGCGGACGGGGAGCTGTTTTTT	CSARQGADGELFF
TRBJ1-1	many	.	TRBV29-1	TGCAGCGTACAGGTAACGAACACTGAAGCTTTCTTT	CSVQVTNTEAFF
TRBJ2-1	many	.	TRBV3-1	TGTGCCAGCAGCCGTGTCAATGAGCAGTTCTTC	CASSRVNEQFF
TRBJ1-1	many	.	TRBV20-1	TGCAGTGCTTGGACGGTTGAAGCTTTCTTT	CSAWTVEAFF
TRBJ2-7	many	TRBD2	TRBV9	TGTGCCAGCAGCGTAGGACGGGAGGGCCGCGAGCAGTACTTC	CASSVGREGREQYF
TRBJ1-2	.	.	TRBV6-5	TGTGCCAGCAGTTACGGCGGCGGACCCCTGAATGGCTACACCTTC	CASSYGGGPLNGYTF
TRBJ1-2	many	.	TRBV7-9	TGTGCCAGCAGCGTTGATCAGTCCTACACCTTC	CASSVDQSYTF
TRBJ2-1	many	TRBD2	TRBV20-1	TGCAGTGCTCTTAGCGGGAGCTCCTACAATGAGCAGTTCTTC	CSALSGSSYNEQFF
TRBJ2-1	few	TRBD1	TRBV5-1	TGCGCCAGCAGCCTAACCTACGGGACAGTCAATGAGCAGTTCTTC	CASSLTYGTVNEQFF
TRBJ2-7	.	.	TRBV6-1	TGTGCCAGCAGTGAAAAAGGGACGGGATTTTCCTACGAGCAGTACTTC	CASSEKGTGFSYEQYF
TRBJ2-1	.	TRBD1	TRBV27	TGTGCCAGCAGTTCCACCGACAGGGGGTCGTACAATGAGCAGTTCTTC	CASSSTDRGSYNEQFF
TRBJ1-6	many	.	TRBV25-1	TGTGCCAGCAGTCAAACAGGGATTTTTTCACCCCTCCACTTT	CASSQTGIFSPLHF
TRBJ2-5	many	.	TRBV3-1	TGTGCCAGCAGCCAAGATCTCTCAGGGGAGGGAGAGACCCAGTACTTC	CASSQDLSGEGETQYF
TRBJ2-5	many	TRBD2	TRBV5-1	TGCGCCAGCAGCTGGACTAGCCGTGAGGGAGAGACCCAGTACTTC	CASSWTSREGETQYF
TRBJ2-5	many	.	TRBV7-2	TGTGCCAGCAGCTTGTCGATCCAAGAGACCCAGTACTTC	CASSLSIQETQYF
TRBJ1-5	many	.	TRBV10-3	TGTGCCATCAGTGAGTCGATCATGGCGCCCCAGCATTTT	CAISESIMAPQHF
TRBJ2-7	.	TRBD1	TRBV12-3/TRBV12-4	TGTGCCAGCACCGGGGACAGGGACTACGAGCAGTACTTC	CASTGDRDYEQYF
TRBJ2-3	many	TRBD2	TRBV5-1	TGCGCCAGCAGCTCGACTAGCGGGAGATCTGATACGCAGTATTTT	CASSSTSGRSDTQYF
TRBJ2-1	many	TRBD2	TRBV5-1	TGCGCCAGCAGCTTTGATAGCGGGCTCAATGAGCAGTTCTTC	CASSFDSGLNEQFF
TRBJ2-1	many	TRBD2	TRBV20-1	TGCAGTGCCCTTGGGACTAGCGGGGGGGCCGTAGGATACAATGAGCAGTTCTTC	CSALGTSGGAVGYNEQFF
TRBJ1-5	few	.	TRBV30	TGTGCCTGGAAATACGCGGGGAATGGCAATCAGCCCCAGCATTTT	CAWKYAGNGNQPQHF
TRBJ1-2	many	TRBD1	TRBV5-1	TGCGCCAGCAGCTTGGCGACAGGGGACTATGGCTACACCTTC	CASSLATGDYGYTF
TRBJ2-1	few	TRBD1	TRBV7-9	TGTGCCAGCAGCTCCCCGGGACAGGATGCCAATGAGCAGTTCTTC	CASSSPGQDANEQFF